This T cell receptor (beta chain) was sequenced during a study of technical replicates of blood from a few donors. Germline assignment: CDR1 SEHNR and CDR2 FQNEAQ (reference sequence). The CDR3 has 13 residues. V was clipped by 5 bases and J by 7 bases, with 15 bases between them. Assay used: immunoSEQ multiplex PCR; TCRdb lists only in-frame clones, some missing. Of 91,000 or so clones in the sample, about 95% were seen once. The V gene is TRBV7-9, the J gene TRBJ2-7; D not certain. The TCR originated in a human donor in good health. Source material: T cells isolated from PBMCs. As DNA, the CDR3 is TGTGCCAGCAGCCCCCATGGGCCGCTGGAGCAGTACTTC. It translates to CASSPHGPLEQYF. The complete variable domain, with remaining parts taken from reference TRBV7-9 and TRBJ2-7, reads DTGVSQNPRHKITKRGQNVTFRCDPISEHNRLYWYRQTLGQGPEFLTYFQNEAQLEKSRLLSDRFSAERPKGSFSTLEIQRTEQGDSAMYLCASSPHGPLEQYFGPGTRLTVT.